Below, 4 T cell receptor beta chains from the same sample are listed, as sequenced in a study of identical twins. TCRdb re-called the 5' RACE reads with MiXCR, one entry per CDR3 protein. This sample has roughly 1.6 million distinct CDR3 sequences, with about 32% found just once. The sample was cord blood. The source is a newborn girl in good health.

This clonotype was picked up a small number of times. The chain links TRBV11-1 to TRBJ2-7; 8 bases fit TRBD1. CDR3 length: 15 residues. J was trimmed by 4 bases and V by 2 bases; bases with no gene match: 7. Germline assignment: CDR1 SGHAT and CDR2 FQDESV (reference sequence). This CDR3 reads CASSLPGQAVYEQYF. CDR3 in DNA: TGTGCCAGCAGCTTACCGGGACAGGCTGTATACGAGCAGTACTTC.

The J gene is TRBJ1-1, the V gene TRBV13; possible D gene TRBD1, 6 bases. Per germline, CDR1 PRHDT and CDR2 FYEKMQ (reference sequence). The CDR3 has 16 residues. The germline V and J ends were trimmed by 3 bases and 1 base, with 15 bases remaining between them. The CDR3 spells CASSFGHRVENTEAFF. CDR3 sequence (DNA): TGTGCCAGCAGCTTCGGACACAGGGTTGAGAACACTGAAGCTTTCTTT.

The genes are TRBV30 and TRBJ2-4; no definite D call. The assigned J gene may be wrong: the sequence end matches TRBJ2-7 better. The CDR3 runs 12 residues. Germline loops: CDR1 GTSNPN, CDR2 SVGIG (reference sequence). In DNA, the CDR3 is TGTGCCTGGAGTCCCAAGAGCTACGAGCAGTACTTC. It is translated as CAWSPKSYEQYF.

The chain is built from TRBV4-1 and TRBJ2-1; D possibly corresponds to TRBD2 (6 bases). Germline lookup yields CDR1 MGHRA and CDR2 YSYEKL. Trimming left V 7 bases short and J 5 bases short, with 21 bases between. The CDR3 spans 16 residues. The DNA of the CDR3 is TGCGCCAGCACCCGTGGAAGGGTGCGGGGCCACAATGAGCAGTTCTTC. This translates into CASTRGRVRGHNEQFF.